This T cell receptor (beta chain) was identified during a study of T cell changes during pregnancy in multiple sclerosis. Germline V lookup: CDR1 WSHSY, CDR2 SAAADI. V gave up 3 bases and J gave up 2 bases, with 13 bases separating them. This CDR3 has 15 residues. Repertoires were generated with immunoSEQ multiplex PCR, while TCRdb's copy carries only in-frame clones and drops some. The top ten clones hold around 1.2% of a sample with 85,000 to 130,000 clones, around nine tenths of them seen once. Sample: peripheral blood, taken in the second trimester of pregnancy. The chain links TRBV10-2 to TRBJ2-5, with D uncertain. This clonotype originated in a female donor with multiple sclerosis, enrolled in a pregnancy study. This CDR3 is CASSDILPFQETQYF. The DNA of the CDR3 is TGCGCCAGCAGTGATATTCTACCTTTTCAAGAGACCCAGTACTTC.